This paragraph covers one T cell receptor beta chain sequence. Its cognate antigen is unknown. All donors participated as healthy donors of bone marrow. This PCR relied on a set of 60 Vbeta primers and 13 Jbeta primers. Libraries were prepared by immunoSEQ multiplex PCR; TCRdb keeps only in-frame clonotypes and omits some of them. The top ten hold roughly 2.1% of the sample, which has 130,000 or so clones, approximately 84% seen once. These data come from a study of cytomegalovirus exposure and HLA in healthy donors. General study findings and limits: Per published reports, the classifier diagnosed cytomegalovirus status with high specificity and sensitivity. The study designated about 180 TCR beta chains cytomegalovirus-associated.

CDR1 SGHDT and CDR2 YYEEEE come from the germline V gene. This CDR3 is built from 14 residues. V was shortened by 1 base and J by 5 bases, with 12 bases between the two germline ends. The TCR originated in a woman aged 40 to 50 in good health and CMV-seronegative. V gene TRBV5-6 combines with J gene TRBJ1-1; no clear D gene. Sequencing was done on a sample of PBMCs. In DNA form, the CDR3 reads TGTGCCAGCAGCTTGCCGACTGGAGGGACTGAAGCTTTCTTT. This encodes CASSLPTGGTEAFF.